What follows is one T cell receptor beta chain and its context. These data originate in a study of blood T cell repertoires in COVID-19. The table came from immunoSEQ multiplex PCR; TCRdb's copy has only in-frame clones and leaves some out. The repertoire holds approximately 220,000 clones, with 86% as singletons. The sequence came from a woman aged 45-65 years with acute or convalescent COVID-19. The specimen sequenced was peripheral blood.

CDR3 loop: CASSSNPGLAGGFYEQYF. CDR3 sequence (DNA): TGTGCCAGCAGCAGTAATCCGGGACTAGCGGGAGGATTTTACGAGCAGTACTTC. This chain uses TRBV7-9 with TRBJ2-7; TRBD2 matches at 15 bases. CDR1 SEHNR and CDR2 FQNEAQ come from the germline V gene (reference sequence). V gave up 5 bases and J gave up 4 bases; unmatched junction bases: 12. This CDR3 is built from 18 residues. Combining the CDR3 with reference TRBV7-9 and TRBJ2-7 gives the whole variable domain DTGVSQNPRHKITKRGQNVTFRCDPISEHNRLYWYRQTLGQGPEFLTYFQNEAQLEKSRLLSDRFSAERPKGSFSTLEIQRTEQGDSAMYLCASSSNPGLAGGFYEQYFGPGTRLTVT.